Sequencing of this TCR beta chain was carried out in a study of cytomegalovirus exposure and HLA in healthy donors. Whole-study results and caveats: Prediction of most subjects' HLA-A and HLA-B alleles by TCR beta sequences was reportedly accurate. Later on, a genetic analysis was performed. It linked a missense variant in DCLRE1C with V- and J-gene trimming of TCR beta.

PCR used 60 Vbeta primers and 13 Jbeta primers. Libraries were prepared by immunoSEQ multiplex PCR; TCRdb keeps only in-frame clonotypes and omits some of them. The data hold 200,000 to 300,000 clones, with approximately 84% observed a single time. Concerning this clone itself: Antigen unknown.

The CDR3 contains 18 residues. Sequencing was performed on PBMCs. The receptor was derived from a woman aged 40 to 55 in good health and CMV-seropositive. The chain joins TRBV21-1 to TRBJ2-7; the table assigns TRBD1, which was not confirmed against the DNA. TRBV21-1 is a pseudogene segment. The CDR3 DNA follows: TGTGCCAGCAGCAAAAAGCCCCGGACAGGCCTCGACTCCTACGAGCAGTACTTC. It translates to CASSKKPRTGLDSYEQYF.